This entry is about one T cell receptor (beta chain). It has no known antigen specificity. Per-base quality was not reported, and no clone a single base away is much larger than it. CDR1 MNHNS and CDR2 SASEGT were looked up in the germline V gene. V is cut back by 6 bases and J by 5 bases, with 7 bases in the junction unmatched. Measured from the cysteine to the phenylalanine, the CDR3 is 15 residues long. Just the 45-base CDR3 DNA is kept, in frame starting at base 1. This entry is derived from a study of vaccination and CD4 T cells after COVID-19 (dated by TCRdb to between 2020 and 2023). Background for the entire study: Convalescent patients had a positive SARS-CoV-2 result on nasal swab PCR, and of these patients, several had mild disease and one had severe disease. Post-COVID blood samples were collected from convalescent patients a median of roughly 100 days after diagnosis, with a range of roughly 35 to 180 days. Control cultures used a CEFX viral epitope pool as positive control, an HIV-1 Nef peptide pool as negative control, or no peptide. Overlapping spike peptide pools from SARS-CoV-2 and from the common cold coronaviruses HCoV-NL63, HCoV-OC43 and HCoV-229E were used as culture stimuli. Participants got two doses of the Pfizer-BioNTech BNT162b2 vaccine (n=8) or two doses of the Moderna mRNA-1273 vaccine (n=2). The spike-specific CD4+ TCR repertoire was compared before and after mRNA vaccination in nine to ten COVID-19 convalescent patients and several infection-naive healthy vaccine recipients. Post-vaccine blood samples were collected a median of about 69 days after the second vaccine dose, ranging from about 13 to 241 days. The convalescent cohort comprised six males and four females, including two Hispanic individuals, seven Caucasians, two Asians and one multiracial person. General conclusions and limits of the study: The median count of SARS-CoV-2-reactive clonotypes went up from 20 to 25 after infection to 38 after vaccination, although the change was not significant. Among the post-vaccine SARS-CoV-2-reactive clones in convalescent patients, a median around 90% showed up only after vaccination, which suggests vaccine-specific priming. Of the vaccine-specific clones found in convalescent patients, nearly all (304 of 307) were mono-reactive for SARS-CoV-2 spike instead of being cross-reactive with common cold coronaviruses. Only a relatively small number of convalescent patients were included in the study, and early timepoints following natural infection were not analyzed.

Taken with the paper, the label for treatment or condition translates to: roughly ten-day PBMC culture with coronavirus spike peptide pools or control peptides (ViraFEST assay). The ViraFEST assay, used in the study, expanded antigen-specific T cells with peptide pools and then identified the expanded clonotypes through TCR sequencing. The positive SARS-CoV-2 PCR tests of the convalescent patients were dated from March to December 2020, before the Alpha, Beta and Delta variants emerged in the United States. Each well held 2.1 million or so PBMCs cultured in IMDM containing about 5% human AB serum and around 10 IU/ml IL-2, with approximately 9.2 ug/ml peptide pools added. Half of the culture medium was replaced with fresh IL-2-containing medium on days 3 and 7. After 10 to 11 days of culture, CD4+ T cells were isolated by negative selection using the EasySep CD4+ T cell isolation kit. Ficoll-Paque Plus gradient centrifugation was used to isolate PBMCs from whole blood, and the isolated PBMCs were then either used fresh or cryopreserved at -140C. Triplicate wells were generally used for each culture condition.

Libraries came from PCR. DNA from cultured CD4+ T cells was subjected to TCR sequencing with the Oncomine TCR Beta short-read assay at the Johns Hopkins FTIC core. Genomic DNA was extracted from the cultured CD4+ T cells with the QIAamp micro DNA kit. The Oncomine TCR Beta libraries from cultured CD4+ T cells were pooled using unique dual indexes and then sequenced on an Illumina iSeq 100. For the original study's pipeline: Non-productive sequences were removed, and CDR3s not starting with C, not ending with F or W, or shorter than 7 amino acids were discarded. The MANAFEST web application was used to identify antigen-specific clonotypes by comparing peptide-stimulated wells against reference wells and other culture wells. To be called positive, a clone needed an FDR below 0.05, an odds ratio above 5, and a productive frequency above 0.1% in at least two of three replicate wells. A clonotype was classed as cross-reactive if the clonotype showed significant expansion both in SARS-CoV-2 spike wells and in at least one common cold coronavirus spike condition. Levenshtein distances (stringdist) and unrooted phylogenetic trees (ape) in R version 3.6.1 were used to assess CDR3 homology. TCRdb handled the public reads itself, with Q25 trimming in fastp and clone calling in MiXCR, and kept productive beta chains. Records with the same CDR3 protein are collapsed into one entry carrying the most frequent genes and DNA. TCRdb, not the authors, supplied the V and J calls. The sample table lists 13,000 or so distinct CDR3 sequences, 56% of them with a count of one. The ten largest clones take up approximately 12% of the sample.

The V and J segments used are TRBV6-1 and TRBJ2-5, with 12 central nucleotides matching TRBD2. The sequencing sample was made of CD4+ T cells from blood, cultured in vitro. This TCR derives from a human donor who had recovered from COVID-19. The DNA sequence is given as TGTGCCAGCAGCGACCTAGCGGGAGGGGGGGAGACCCAGTACTTC. Translated, this is CASSDLAGGGETQYF.